One and the same sample provided the 32 T cell receptor beta chains below, sequenced in a study of T-cell reconstitution after alpha-beta-depleted transplantation in children. The TCRbeta library was prepared with unique molecular identifiers. TCRdb reanalysed the PCR reads using MiXCR and keeps one entry per CDR3 protein. The sample records around 960,000 distinct CDR3 sequences, about 29% being singletons. This sample comprised PBMCs, mostly from graft donor cells, obtained 360 days after TCRalphabeta/CD19-depleted stem cell transplant. All receptors come from a boy younger than two who had a stem cell transplant for SCID, so the T cells may come from the graft donor.

This chain links TRBV20-1 with TRBJ1-2; 7 positions agree with TRBD1. V shed 4 bases, J shed 4 bases, and the junction held 12 bases outside the gene matches. The germline gives CDR1 DFQATT, CDR2 SNEGSKA (reference sequence). The CDR3 spans 15 residues. The CDR3 nucleotides are TGCAGTGCTACGGAACAGGGGAAAGATTTCTATGGCTACACCTTC. The encoded protein is CSATEQGKDFYGYTF.

The V and J genes are TRBV7-2 and TRBJ2-3; 7 bases fit TRBD2. CDR1 and CDR2 (germline): SGHTA, FQGNSA. The J segment lost 1 base and the V segment lost 0 bases, leaving 4 bases of the junction unmatched. This CDR3 has 16 residues. The CDR3 nucleotides are TGTGCCAGCAGCTTAGCTCCTACTAGCGGCACAGATACGCAGTATTTT. It translates to CASSLAPTSGTDTQYF.

CDR3 in amino acids: CASSPDISSYGYTF. CDR3 in DNA: TGTGCCAGCAGTCCCGACATCTCCAGCTATGGCTACACCTTC. V usage is TRBV12-3 or TRBV12-4 and J usage is TRBJ1-2; D gene unclear. V shed 5 bases and J shed 4 bases, with 14 bases lying between them. This CDR3 has 14 residues.

The J gene is TRBJ1-3, the V gene TRBV20-1; 9 nucleotides line up with TRBD1. The V and J ends lost 6 bases and 4 bases, in that order; junction bases with no gene match: 4. This CDR3 has 13 amino acids. Germline V gives CDR1 DFQATT, CDR2 SNEGSKA (reference sequence). In DNA form, the CDR3 reads TGCAGTGCGTGGACAGGGGCAGGAAACACCATATATTTT. It encodes CSAWTGAGNTIYF.

Concerning this clonotype: The conserved phenylalanine or tryptophan is not found at the CDR3 terminus, so this likely reflects a read error. The chain uses TRBV7-7 and TRBJ2-7, with a possible D match to TRBD1 (7 bases). The CDR3 has 17 amino acids. Germline loops: CDR1 SSHAT, CDR2 FNYEAQ (reference sequence). V lost 4 bases to trimming and J lost 0 bases, with 19 bases between them. CDR3 residues: CASSSPSCRGASYEQYS. Here the CDR3 DNA reads TGTGCCAGCAGCTCCCCTTCTTGCAGGGGGGCCTCCTACGAGCAGTACTCC.

This chain joins TRBV11-2 and TRBJ2-5, with TRBD2 identical over 9 bases. The length of the CDR3 is 19 residues. The V gene's germline CDR1 is SGHAT and CDR2 FQNNGV. With 1 base clipped from V and 4 bases from J, the junction kept 16 bases outside the gene matches. This CDR3 reads CASSLGVAGGGASLETQYF. CDR3 in DNA: TGTGCCAGCAGCTTAGGCGTTGCCGGCGGGGGGGCTTCGTTAGAGACCCAGTACTTC.

This clonotype was seen a handful of times. The gene calls are TRBV30 and TRBJ2-7; D not resolved. V was clipped by 3 bases and J by 3 bases, with 9 bases between them. Germline V gives CDR1 GTSNPN, CDR2 SVGIG (reference sequence). The length of the CDR3 is 12 residues. The CDR3 region has the DNA TGTGCCTGGAGCGTCAGTTTCTACGAGCAGTACTTC. It yields the protein CAWSVSFYEQYF.

The rearrangement uses TRBV10-3 and TRBJ2-3; 7 bases are a match to TRBD2. Germline CDR1 ENHRY, CDR2 SYGVKD. The trim removed 9 bases at V and 2 bases at J, leaving 2 bases unmatched. CDR3 length: 12 amino acids. The CDR3 nucleotides are TGTGCCATAGGGACTACCACAGATACGCAGTATTTT. Residues: CAIGTTTDTQYF.

The rearrangement joins TRBV5-6 to TRBJ2-1, with no clear D. V was pared by 4 bases and J by 0 bases, with 14 bases between. Germline V gene sequence: CDR1 SGHDT, CDR2 YYEEEE. The CDR3 consists of 16 residues. The CDR3 coding sequence is TGTGCCAGCAGCCTAAGACTCAAGAGCTCCTACAATGAGCAGTTCTTC. Protein product: CASSLRLKSSYNEQFF.

This chain connects TRBV10-3 to TRBJ1-5; D not resolved. Trimming took 11 bases from V and 5 from J, leaving 13 bases between them. CDR1 ENHRY and CDR2 SYGVKD come from the germline V gene. This CDR3 is built from 12 residues. This CDR3 reads CACGQGHQPQHF. The CDR3 coding sequence is TGTGCCTGCGGCCAAGGCCATCAGCCCCAGCATTTT.

This clonotype was picked up a small number of times. The rearrangement uses TRBV29-1 and TRBJ2-3, with no clear D. The germline CDR1 and CDR2 sequences are SQVTM and ANQGSEA. The V end lost 7 bases, the J end lost 1 base, and 12 bases lay between the germline ends. The CDR3 extends over 13 amino acids. CDR3 DNA sequence: TGCAGCGCGGGCCAAGGACGCACAGATACGCAGTATTTT. It codes for CSAGQGRTDTQYF.

This clonotype was seen a handful of times. The rearrangement joins TRBV5-1 to TRBJ2-2; D perhaps matches TRBD1 (6 bases). CDR3 length equals 14 residues. Trimming shortened V by 1 base and J by 4 bases, and 8 bases separated the two germline ends. Looked up from germline, CDR1 is SGHRS and CDR2 is YFSETQ. The DNA for the CDR3 is TGCGCCAGCAGCTTGCCAGGGGCCACCGGGGAGCTGTTTTTT. Protein sequence: CASSLPGATGELFF.

In its sample, this clonotype was seen a few times. The rearrangement links TRBV20-1 to TRBJ2-3; 7 nucleotides line up with TRBD1. The CDR3 is 14 amino acids. Germline V gene data show CDR1 as DFQATT and CDR2 as SNEGSKA (reference sequence). Unmatched junction bases numbered 8, after V lost 1 base and J lost 7 bases. The CDR3 reads CSARATGFVNTQYF. The CDR3 coding sequence is TGCAGTGCTAGAGCGACAGGGTTTGTAAATACGCAGTATTTT.

This clonotype was counted between two and nine times. The V gene is TRBV4-1, the J gene TRBJ2-3, with 9 bases matching TRBD1. The CDR3 is 15 amino acids. Germline V CDR1 and CDR2: MGHRA, YSYEKL. Losses at the gene ends were 7 bases for V and 3 bases for J; bases not matched to a gene: 8. The CDR3, as DNA: TGCGCCAGCAAGGACCTGGACAGGGGAACAGATACGCAGTATTTT. Residues: CASKDLDRGTDTQYF.

The rearrangement uses TRBV5-1 and TRBJ1-1; D may be TRBD1 (6 bases). This CDR3 contains 13 residues. V lost 7 bases and J lost 4, with 14 bases in between. From germline, CDR1 is SGHRS and CDR2 YFSETQ. The CDR3 DNA reads TGCGCCAGCCGACCACAGGGTATCACTGAAGCTTTCTTT. Amino acids: CASRPQGITEAFF.

This clonotype was seen more than once but under ten times. The chain employs TRBV3-1 and TRBJ2-4, with D perhaps TRBD1 (6 bases). The CDR3 length is 15 residues. With 4 bases removed from V and 8 bases from J, the gap between germline ends came to 18 bases. CDR1 is LGHDT and CDR2 is YNNKEL in the germline V gene (reference sequence). In DNA form, the CDR3 reads TGTGCCAGCAGCCCCCGACAACAGGGTACCCACATTCAGTACTTC. Its translation is CASSPRQQGTHIQYF.

The CDR3 nucleotides read TGCAGCGTGAGACAGGGAGTAAACTACGAGCAGTACTTC. This sequence encodes CSVRQGVNYEQYF. The V gene is TRBV29-1, the J gene TRBJ2-7; TRBD1 agrees at 7 bases. V lost 6 bases and J lost 3; bases outside the gene matches: 8. Germline CDR1 is SQVTM and CDR2 is ANQGSEA. The CDR3 has 13 amino acids.

The table lists this clonotype with a few counts. V is TRBV5-1 and J is TRBJ2-4, with TRBD1 matching over 7 bases. V lost 4 bases to trimming and J lost 3 bases; unmatched junction nucleotides: 7. CDR3 length equals 15 residues. CDR1 and CDR2 (germline): SGHRS, YFSETQ. CDR3 residues: CASSPTGQVKNIQYF. CDR3 bases: TGCGCCAGCAGCCCTACCGGACAGGTCAAAAACATTCAGTACTTC. Full variable domain (remainder filled in from reference TRBV5-1 and TRBJ2-4): KAGVTQTPRYLIKTRGQQVTLSCSPISGHRSVSWYQQTPGQGLQFLFEYFSETQRNKGNFPGRFSGRQFSNSRSEMNVSTLELGDSALYLCASSPTGQVKNIQYFGAGTRLSVL.

This chain uses TRBV28 with TRBJ2-1; 8 nucleotides agree with TRBD1. V shed 3 bases, J shed 6 bases, and the junction held 10 bases outside the gene matches. CDR3 size: 16 residues. Per the germline V gene, CDR1 is MDHEN and CDR2 is SYDVKM. The CDR3 nucleotides are TGTGCCAGCAGTTTTTCTGGACAGGGTTTGGTCAATGAGCAGTTCTTC. Translating gives CASSFSGQGLVNEQFF. The complete variable domain, with remaining parts taken from reference TRBV28 and TRBJ2-1, reads DVKVTQSSRYLVKRTGEKVFLECVQDMDHENMFWYRQDPGLGLRLIYFSYDVKMKEKGDIPEGYSVSREKKERFSLILESASTNQTSMYLCASSFSGQGLVNEQFFGPGTRLTVL.

This clonotype was picked up one time. V and J are TRBV11-2 and TRBJ1-2; D gene unclear. This CDR3 spans 14 amino acids. V was cut by 0 bases and J by 6 bases, with 11 bases left in between. In germline, CDR1 is SGHAT, CDR2 FQNNGV. This CDR3 is CASSLEWYENGYTF. CDR3 nucleotide sequence: TGTGCCAGCAGCTTAGAGTGGTATGAGAATGGCTACACCTTC.

This clonotype was seen a handful of times. This rearrangement joins TRBV5-1 to TRBJ1-6, with D possibly matching TRBD1 (5 bases). Germline V lookup: CDR1 SGHRS, CDR2 YFSETQ. V lost 1 base, J lost 5 bases, and 7 bases lay in between. The CDR3 totals 14 residues. For the CDR3, the DNA is TGCGCCAGCAGCTTGATGACAGATAATTCACCCCTCCACTTT. Translating it yields CASSLMTDNSPLHF.

The chain joins TRBV11-2 to TRBJ2-5; maybe TRBD1 (6 bases). Deletions cut 0 bases from V and 2 bases from J, with 19 bases between. Germline values: CDR1 SGHAT, CDR2 FQNNGV. The length of the CDR3 is 18 residues. CDR3 region: CASSLEGWTEERQETQYF. The CDR3 nucleotides read TGTGCCAGCAGCTTAGAGGGATGGACAGAAGAAAGGCAAGAGACCCAGTACTTC.

The chain is built from TRBV4-1 and TRBJ2-7, with D possibly TRBD1 on 5 matching bases. Trimming left V 3 bases short and J 4 bases short, with 25 bases between. Germline CDR1 and CDR2: MGHRA and YSYEKL. CDR3 size: 18 residues. CDR3: CASSHSEARRGMPYEQYF. The CDR3 coding sequence is TGCGCCAGCAGCCACTCAGAGGCCCGAAGGGGTATGCCGTACGAGCAGTACTTC.

There are many counts of this clonotype. This sequence joins TRBV5-6 and TRBJ1-1, with D possibly TRBD1 on 6 matching bases. The CDR3 has 14 amino acids. The V end was cut by 2 bases, the J end by 2 bases, with 10 bases between. Germline V gene data show CDR1 as SGHDT and CDR2 as YYEEEE. In nucleotides, the CDR3 is TGTGCCAGCAGCTTTCGGACAGCTAACACTGAAGCTTTCTTT. It yields the protein CASSFRTANTEAFF.

The gene calls are TRBV2 and TRBJ1-2; D may be TRBD1 (6 bases). With 6 bases removed from V and 8 bases from J, the gap between germline ends came to 28 bases. Germline lookup yields CDR1 SNHLY and CDR2 FYNNEI. The CDR3 runs 17 residues. The DNA for the CDR3 is TGTGCCAGCAGCCCCCAGGGGCCAGGGCCCAGGGGAGTAGGCTACACCTTC. It is translated as CASSPQGPGPRGVGYTF.

The CDR3 DNA reads as TGTGCCATCAGAGGGGACAGTGCCTACGAGCAGTACTTC. Translated: CAIRGDSAYEQYF. This sequence joins TRBV10-3 and TRBJ2-7; 7 nucleotides align to TRBD1. Germline V gene sequence: CDR1 ENHRY, CDR2 SYGVKD. This CDR3 comprises 13 residues. Trimming removed 6 bases from V and 2 bases from J; junction bases left unmatched: 4.

There are a few counts of this clonotype. The chain joins TRBV7-2 to TRBJ2-4; 9 bases are a match to TRBD1. The CDR3 has 16 residues. V dropped 4 bases and J dropped 8; count of bases not matched to a gene: 12. Germline values: CDR1 SGHTA, CDR2 FQGNSA. Here the CDR3 DNA reads TGTGCCAGCAGCTGGGGGACAGGGATTTCATCGGACATTCAGTACTTC. It specifies CASSWGTGISSDIQYF.

The rearrangement joins TRBV5-1 to TRBJ2-7; 7 positions match TRBD1. Germline V gene lookup returns CDR1 SGHRS and CDR2 YFSETQ. With V trimmed by 5 bases and J by 3 bases, 11 bases remained unmatched. The CDR3 runs to 15 residues. CDR3 DNA: TGCGCCAGCAGGACTGGGGACAGCGAGATCTACGAGCAGTACTTC. This codes for CASRTGDSEIYEQYF. Full variable domain (rest looked up from reference TRBV5-1 and TRBJ2-7): KAGVTQTPRYLIKTRGQQVTLSCSPISGHRSVSWYQQTPGQGLQFLFEYFSETQRNKGNFPGRFSGRQFSNSRSEMNVSTLELGDSALYLCASRTGDSEIYEQYFGPGTRLTVT.

Here the CDR3 reads CASSPREGRSPLHF. In nucleotides, the CDR3 is TGTGCCAGCTCCCCCAGGGAGGGTCGATCACCCCTCCACTTT. V and J are TRBV18 and TRBJ1-6, with D possibly matching TRBD1 (5 bases). The V gene's germline CDR1 is KGHSH and CDR2 LQKENI. Trimming pared 6 bases from V and 10 bases from J, leaving 16 bases between. CDR3 size: 14 residues. The whole variable domain, remainder taken from reference TRBV18 and TRBJ1-6, is NAGVMQNPRHLVRRRGQEARLRCSPMKGHSHVYWYRQLPEEGLKFMVYLQKENIIDESGMPKERFSAEFPKEGPSILRIQQVVRGDSAAYFCASSPREGRSPLHFGNGTRLTVT.

This clonotype showed up just a few times. The J gene is TRBJ2-7, the V gene TRBV6-1; 9 bases fit TRBD1. This CDR3 is built from 14 residues. From germline, CDR1 is MNHNS and CDR2 SASEGT. J gave up 7 bases and V 4 bases, and 8 bases lay outside the gene matches. The DNA for the CDR3 is TGTGCCAGCAGTGGCCACAGGGGGCTAATAGAGCAGTACTTC. It encodes CASSGHRGLIEQYF.

The chain recombines TRBV4-1 with TRBJ2-7; TRBD1 aligns across 8 bases. The CDR3 runs to 15 residues. Germline lookup yields CDR1 MGHRA and CDR2 YSYEKL. V was pared by 0 bases and J by 3 bases, with 4 bases of the junction left unmatched. CDR3 nucleotides: TGCGCCAGCAGCCAAGAAAACAGGGGGGACTACGAGCAGTACTTC. It is translated as CASSQENRGDYEQYF.

Written as DNA, the CDR3 is TGTGCCAGCAGCAAGAGCGGCCAAACCTACAATGAGCAGTTCTTC. It encodes CASSKSGQTYNEQFF. The chain uses TRBV7-9 and TRBJ2-1; D might be TRBD2 (5 bases). V lost 5 bases, J lost 2 bases, and 13 bases lay in between. This CDR3 has 15 residues. From germline, CDR1 is SEHNR and CDR2 FQNEAQ (reference sequence). Combining the CDR3 with reference TRBV7-9 and TRBJ2-1 gives the whole variable domain DTGVSQNPRHKITKRGQNVTFRCDPISEHNRLYWYRQTLGQGPEFLTYFQNEAQLEKSRLLSDRFSAERPKGSFSTLEIQRTEQGDSAMYLCASSKSGQTYNEQFFGPGTRLTVL.